This note documents a single TCR beta chain sequence. This clone appeared once. Its antigen is not yet known. Base qualities were left out, and no much larger clone turns up one base away. The immunoSEQ Assay, which uses bias-controlled multiplex PCR amplification of genomic DNA, was used to profile TCRbeta CDR3 regions. The authors' analysis ran thus. The absolute abundance of each unique TCRbeta CDR3 region was quantified after sequences were collapsed and filtered. Differential abundance was assessed using a binomial (Fisher-equivalent) model and a beta-binomial model in which time-dependent variance fitted from healthy donors was added. Clones with fewer than 5 combined templates were excluded, and clones with Benjamini-Hochberg FDR below 0.01 were called differentially abundant. Using the form v = (b*log(k)+a)^2, the beta-binomial variance was modeled as a function of the total template count across the two samples. TCRdb mirrors the immuneACCESS table, restricted to in-frame sequences. Some clones are absent from its copies; in checked studies, under half trace to an unresolved V gene, and the reason for the others is unknown. V and J calls plus clone size are reproduced from that table; the DNA served to infer D and trimming. The sample profile shows approximately 110,000 clones; more than 85% of them were found once. Roughly 17% of the sample rests with the top ten.

This entry belongs to a study of identifying expanded T cells in peripheral blood (dated by TCRdb to about 2019). Notes on the research overall: Four technical replicates, made by sequencing separate aliquots from the same pool of genomic DNA, were compared pairwise. Study-wide conclusions, independent of this receptor: Between technical replicates the binomial model flagged approximately 1.2 differentially abundant clones, whereas over roughly two weeks the binomial model flagged about 15 and over about four weeks approximately 18. The authors expected biological variance in healthy repertoires might increase further over much longer intervals such as months to years. Across all healthy-donor time intervals, the beta-binomial model significantly lowered both the number of clones called differentially abundant and the false-positive rate. In all healthy donors, the variance in clone template counts between samples taken about 14 days apart rose significantly as total template count increased.

No immune events such as infections were documented for the healthy donors during the collection period. Time-dependent variance in a beta-binomial model of T-cell clone differential abundance was calibrated using healthy-donor blood repertoires as a training cohort. The training cohort included around 10 healthy donors, of whom 3 were female and 7 were male. On average the donors were around 41 years old, and their ages spanned roughly 29 to 70 years. Whole blood, obtained from a commercial supplier, was collected from each healthy donor at three time points spaced approximately two weeks apart. For immunosequencing, genomic DNA was extracted from unsorted whole blood. Measured from the cysteine to the phenylalanine, the CDR3 is 14 residues long. The only DNA kept is the CDR3, 42 bases in frame from the first base. Deletion took 6 bases off V and 4 bases off J, with a span of 15 bases between the germline ends. Sequences SEHNR (CDR1) and FQNEAQ (CDR2) are obtained from the germline V gene (reference sequence).

The sequenced sample was blood. Recombination connected TRBV7-9 to TRBJ2-5; the D gene could be TRBD1 or TRBD2, each one agreeing over 6 bases. This TCR came from a person aged 18 to 70 in good health. The DNA sequence is TGTGCCAGCAGGAGAACAGGGACTCGAGAGACCCAGTACTTC. Its translation reads: CASRRTGTRETQYF.